This is a list of T cell receptor beta chains from one sample in a study of blood T cell repertoires in COVID-19. Assay used: immunoSEQ multiplex PCR; TCRdb lists only in-frame clones, some missing. The sample yields roughly 55,000 clones, 75% to 90% seen once. Sequencing used peripheral blood. These receptors came from a woman aged 60-75 years with acute or convalescent COVID-19. Each CDR3 is given with its conserved first and last residue. A D gene is named only where the DNA matches it firmly. Clone size, where shown, is once, few, many, or a class for clones that have expanded.

d_gene: TRBD2
abundance: -
v_gene: TRBV30
j_gene: TRBJ2-3
CDR3aa: CAWIPSGRPDTQYF
CDR3nt: TGTGCCTGGATCCCTAGCGGGAGACCAGATACGCAGTATTTT

d_gene: -
abundance: -
v_gene: TRBV6-2/TRBV6-3
j_gene: TRBJ1-2
CDR3aa: CASSYSGAGGSNYGYTF
CDR3nt: TGTGCCAGCAGTTACTCGGGGGCTGGAGGATCTAACTATGGCTACACCTTC

d_gene: -
abundance: -
v_gene: TRBV27
j_gene: TRBJ1-2
CDR3aa: CASSPLPGYEGYTF
CDR3nt: TGTGCCAGCAGCCCCCTTCCGGGGTATGAAGGCTACACCTTC

d_gene: -
abundance: once
v_gene: TRBV15
j_gene: TRBJ2-7
CDR3aa: CATSRAPLGKGSYEQYF
CDR3nt: TGTGCCACCAGCAGAGCTCCCCTCGGGAAAGGCTCCTACGAGCAGTACTTC

d_gene: -
abundance: -
v_gene: TRBV2
j_gene: TRBJ2-4
CDR3aa: CASSHRDSKVQYF
CDR3nt: TGTGCCAGCAGTCACCGGGATTCAAAGGTTCAGTACTTC

d_gene: TRBD1
abundance: -
v_gene: TRBV5-5
j_gene: TRBJ1-4
CDR3aa: CASSPRDRAGARTNEKLFF
CDR3nt: TGTGCCAGCAGCCCAAGGGACAGGGCCGGGGCTAGGACTAATGAAAAACTGTTTTTT

d_gene: -
abundance: once
v_gene: TRBV19
j_gene: TRBJ2-7
CDR3aa: CASKQGFMSYEQYF
CDR3nt: TGTGCCAGTAAGCAGGGTTTTATGTCCTACGAGCAGTACTTC

d_gene: -
abundance: -
v_gene: TRBV5-1
j_gene: TRBJ1-4
CDR3aa: CASSLGSGGNEKLFF
CDR3nt: TGCGCCAGCAGCTTGGGGTCAGGAGGCAATGAAAAACTGTTTTTT

d_gene: -
abundance: -
v_gene: TRBV10-3
j_gene: TRBJ1-1
CDR3aa: CAISEETGHNLNTEAFF
CDR3nt: TGTGCCATCAGTGAGGAAACGGGACATAATCTGAACACTGAAGCTTTCTTT

d_gene: TRBD1
abundance: -
v_gene: TRBV3-1/TRBV3-2
j_gene: TRBJ2-1
CDR3aa: CASSQVWTGVNEQFF
CDR3nt: TGTGCCAGCAGCCAAGTGTGGACAGGGGTCAATGAGCAGTTCTTC

d_gene: -
abundance: medium-sized
v_gene: TRBV4-1
j_gene: TRBJ1-2
CDR3aa: CASSQTTITNYGYTF
CDR3nt: TGCGCCAGCAGCCAAACGACTATTACTAACTATGGCTACACCTTC

d_gene: TRBD1
abundance: -
v_gene: TRBV28
j_gene: TRBJ1-5
CDR3aa: CASSTYGRGYSNQPQHF
CDR3nt: TGTGCCAGCAGTACCTACGGCAGGGGGTATAGCAATCAGCCCCAGCATTTT

d_gene: -
abundance: once
v_gene: TRBV6-2/TRBV6-3
j_gene: TRBJ2-5
CDR3aa: CASSYEVGETQYF
CDR3nt: TGTGCCAGCAGTTACGAGGTCGGGGAGACCCAGTACTTC

d_gene: TRBD1
abundance: -
v_gene: TRBV4-1
j_gene: TRBJ1-1
CDR3aa: CASSQGGRGRRTEAFF
CDR3nt: TGCGCCAGCAGCCAAGGGGGCAGGGGGCGGCGAACTGAAGCTTTCTTT

d_gene: TRBD1
abundance: -
v_gene: TRBV28
j_gene: TRBJ2-7
CDR3aa: CASSLAGGSTDYEQYF
CDR3nt: TGTGCCAGCAGTTTAGCAGGGGGCTCCACCGATTACGAGCAGTACTTC

d_gene: -
abundance: few
v_gene: TRBV30
j_gene: TRBJ1-6
CDR3aa: CAWSARSGSSPLHF
CDR3nt: TGTGCCTGGAGTGCTCGTAGTGGTAGCTCACCCCTCCACTTT

d_gene: -
abundance: -
v_gene: TRBV7-2
j_gene: TRBJ2-5
CDR3aa: CASSLGHYQETQYF
CDR3nt: TGTGCCAGCAGCTTAGGACATTACCAAGAGACCCAGTACTTC

d_gene: -
abundance: -
v_gene: TRBV6-1
j_gene: TRBJ2-1
CDR3aa: CASSDRRTSHEQFF
CDR3nt: TGTGCCAGCAGTGACAGGCGTACCTCCCATGAGCAGTTCTTC

d_gene: TRBD1
abundance: -
v_gene: TRBV18
j_gene: TRBJ1-4
CDR3aa: CASSPLSGQGDEKLFF
CDR3nt: TGTGCCAGCTCACCACTTTCGGGACAGGGGGATGAAAAACTGTTTTTT

d_gene: TRBD2
abundance: few
v_gene: TRBV19
j_gene: TRBJ2-1
CDR3aa: CASTSSGRTNEQFF
CDR3nt: TGTGCCAGTACCTCTAGCGGGAGGACCAATGAGCAGTTCTTC

d_gene: TRBD2
abundance: -
v_gene: TRBV10-3
j_gene: TRBJ2-3
CDR3aa: CASGLAETTSTDTQYF
CDR3nt: TGTGCCTCAGGACTAGCGGAGACTACTAGCACAGATACGCAGTATTTT

d_gene: TRBD1
abundance: -
v_gene: TRBV4-1
j_gene: TRBJ1-1
CDR3aa: CASSQSGQTNTEAFF
CDR3nt: TGCGCCAGCAGCCAATCGGGACAGACGAACACTGAAGCTTTCTTT

d_gene: -
abundance: -
v_gene: TRBV11-2
j_gene: TRBJ1-2
CDR3aa: CASSLGREVHGYTF
CDR3nt: TGTGCCAGCAGTCTGGGGAGGGAGGTTCACGGCTACACCTTC

d_gene: TRBD1
abundance: -
v_gene: TRBV5-1
j_gene: TRBJ2-3
CDR3aa: CASSFGQGAPDTQYF
CDR3nt: TGCGCCAGCAGCTTTGGACAGGGGGCCCCAGATACGCAGTATTTT

d_gene: TRBD1
abundance: -
v_gene: TRBV6-2/TRBV6-3
j_gene: TRBJ1-1
CDR3aa: CASSARWDRGSAFF
CDR3nt: TGTGCCAGCAGTGCTCGGTGGGACAGGGGGTCAGCTTTCTTT

d_gene: TRBD1
abundance: -
v_gene: TRBV3-1/TRBV3-2
j_gene: TRBJ1-2
CDR3aa: CASSHTTGNYGYTF
CDR3nt: TGTGCCAGCAGTCATACGACAGGGAACTATGGCTACACCTTC

d_gene: -
abundance: few
v_gene: TRBV27
j_gene: TRBJ1-1
CDR3aa: CASSLLGGANTEAFF
CDR3nt: TGTGCCAGCAGTTTATTAGGGGGGGCCAACACTGAAGCTTTCTTT

d_gene: -
abundance: once
v_gene: TRBV5-1
j_gene: TRBJ1-1
CDR3aa: CASSLFLGPNTEAFF
CDR3nt: TGCGCCAGCAGCTTGTTTTTGGGCCCGAACACTGAAGCTTTCTTT

d_gene: TRBD1
abundance: -
v_gene: TRBV15
j_gene: TRBJ2-7
CDR3aa: CATSRSRTGAGEQYF
CDR3nt: TGTGCCACCAGCAGATCAAGGACAGGGGCGGGCGAGCAGTACTTC

d_gene: -
abundance: -
v_gene: TRBV28
j_gene: TRBJ1-2
CDR3aa: CASSLSFNYGYTF
CDR3nt: TGTGCCAGCAGTTTGAGTTTCAACTATGGCTACACCTTC

d_gene: TRBD2
abundance: -
v_gene: TRBV28
j_gene: TRBJ2-2
CDR3aa: CASRSLAGAITGELFF
CDR3nt: TGTGCCAGCAGATCACTAGCGGGGGCCATCACCGGGGAGCTGTTTTTT

d_gene: -
abundance: once
v_gene: TRBV5-1
j_gene: TRBJ2-1
CDR3aa: CASSGLNNEQFF
CDR3nt: TGCGCCAGCAGCGGCTTAAACAATGAGCAGTTCTTC

d_gene: -
abundance: -
v_gene: TRBV27
j_gene: TRBJ1-2
CDR3aa: CASSPSWSNYGYTF
CDR3nt: TGTGCCAGCAGCCCGAGTTGGTCCAACTATGGCTACACCTTC

d_gene: -
abundance: -
v_gene: TRBV18
j_gene: TRBJ1-5
CDR3aa: CASSPWEGSNQPQHF
CDR3nt: TGTGCCAGCTCACCTTGGGAGGGCTCCAATCAGCCCCAGCATTTT